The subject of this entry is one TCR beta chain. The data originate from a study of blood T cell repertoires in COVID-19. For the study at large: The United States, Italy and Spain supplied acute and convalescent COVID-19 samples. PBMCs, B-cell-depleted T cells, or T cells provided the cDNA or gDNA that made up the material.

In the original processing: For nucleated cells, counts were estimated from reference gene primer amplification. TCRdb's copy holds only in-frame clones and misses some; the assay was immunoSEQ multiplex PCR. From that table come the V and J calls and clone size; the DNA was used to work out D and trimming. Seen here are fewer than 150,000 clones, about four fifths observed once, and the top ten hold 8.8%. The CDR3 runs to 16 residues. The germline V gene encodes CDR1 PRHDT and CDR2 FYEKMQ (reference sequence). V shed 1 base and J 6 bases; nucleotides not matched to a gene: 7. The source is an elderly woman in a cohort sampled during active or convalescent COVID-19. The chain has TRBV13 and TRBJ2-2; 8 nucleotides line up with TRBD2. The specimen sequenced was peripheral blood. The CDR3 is CASSLVVTSEAGELFF. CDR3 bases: TGTGCCAGCAGCTTAGTTGTGACTAGCGAGGCCGGGGAGCTGTTTTTT.